This T cell receptor (beta chain) was recorded in a study of siplizumab effects on memory and regulatory T cells (dated by TCRdb to about 2019). Turning to the overall study: The study examined how the anti-CD2 antibody siplizumab affects alloreactive T-cell subsets in allogeneic mixed lymphocyte reactions built from human PBMCs.

Receptor amplification or capture employed the immunoSEQ multiplex PCR assay. Roughly 10^5 TCR templates per sample were assayed on the deep sequencing platform. Genomic DNA extracted from sorted T cells was used for TCRbeta CDR3 sequencing. The study's processing was this. The R programming language was used for clonal analysis of the TCRbeta CDR3 data. Unstimulated samples were compared with post-reaction CFSE-low samples to define alloreactive CD4+ and CD8+ clones. Regulatory or non-regulatory origin was assigned to alloreactive CD4+ clones by matching of sequences to sorted unstimulated Treg and non-Treg repertoires. TCRdb mirrors the immuneACCESS table, restricted to in-frame sequences. Some clones are absent from its copies; in checked studies, under half trace to an unresolved V gene, and the reason for the others is unknown. V, J and clone size reflect that table, while D and trimming were determined from the DNA. The sample table shows around 87,000 clones, and just under 90% are seen once. Roughly 14% of the sample rests with the top ten.

Here is what the overall study found, with its caveats: In reactions with siplizumab, an average of about 69% of mappable alloreactive CD4+ clones were Treg-derived, compared with about 27% in control reactions. About 80-96% of proliferating CD4+ or CD8+ clones could not be given a naive or memory phenotype. No functional confirmation was obtained for the suppressive function of proliferating Tregs from siplizumab cultures. Unstimulated naive T cells appeared to be more diverse than memory T cells, and naive cells seemed to make a substantial contribution to the alloresponse. Sequences below about 10^-5 frequency were poorly captured, so only a minor fraction of alloreactive clones could be mapped to unstimulated subsets. The cumulative frequency of alloreactive sequences traceable to unstimulated CD4+ memory T cells was significantly reduced by siplizumab.

Sorted unstimulated T cells and proliferating T cells recovered from mixed lymphocyte reactions were subjected to TCRbeta CDR3 sequencing. Fresh whole blood from roughly nine HLA-typed healthy donors was used as the source from which PBMCs were isolated. With regard to this clone: Its target antigen remains unknown. No per-base quality is available; no much larger clone lies one base away.

This TCR derives from a human donor in good health. The specimen was CD4+ T cells sorted from blood.

The CDR3 region: CASGRSGTQNTGELFF. The bases read TGTGCCAGCGGGCGGTCCGGGACACAGAACACCGGGGAGCTGTTTTTT. The chain joins TRBV6-6 to TRBJ2-2, with TRBD1 tentatively as D gene (6 bases match). Between the V and J ends, shortened by 8 bases and 1 base respectively, the junction contains 17 bases. The germline V gene encodes CDR1 MNHNY and CDR2 SVGAGI (reference sequence). From its cysteine to its phenylalanine, the CDR3 spans 16 amino acids. Only CDR3 DNA remains: 48 bases, in frame from the first base.